These 21 T cell receptor beta chains were sequenced from one sample in a study of control samples from healthy donors and cancer patients. Sequencing was performed with immunoSEQ multiplex PCR; in TCRdb, only in-frame clones are kept and a portion is missing. The sample yields over 70,000 clones, roughly 91% seen once. Specimen: PBMCs. The receptor source for this set is a woman aged 45-65 years with colorectal cancer.

The chain combines TRBV7-2 with TRBJ1-6, with 7 bases lining up with TRBD1. The CDR3 covers 15 residues. With 5 bases clipped from V and 5 bases from J, the junction kept 6 bases outside the gene matches. Germline V gene sequence: CDR1 SGHTA, CDR2 FQGNSA. In DNA form, the CDR3 reads TGTGCCAGCAGCCCGGGACAGAACCATAATTCACCCCTCCACTTT. This translates into CASSPGQNHNSPLHF.

This chain links TRBV6-2 or TRBV6-3 with TRBJ2-6; D not certain. The germline V gene has CDR1 MNHEY and CDR2 SVGEGT. CDR3 length: 15 amino acids. Trimming took off 6 bases at V and 0 bases at J, with 9 bases between the two ends. The CDR3 DNA is TGTGCCAGCAGCCCTACAGCCTCTGGGGCCAACGTCCTGACTTTC. It specifies CASSPTASGANVLTF.

V usage is TRBV27 and J usage is TRBJ2-3; TRBD2 agrees at 8 bases. Looked up from germline, CDR1 is MNHEY and CDR2 is SMNVEV (reference sequence). This CDR3 comprises 12 residues. J gave up 6 bases and V 5 bases, and 1 base lay outside the gene matches. Here the CDR3 reads CASSPGGDTQYF. The CDR3 nucleotides read TGTGCCAGCAGTCCGGGGGGGGATACGCAGTATTTT.

The V and J genes are TRBV19 and TRBJ1-1; TRBD1 might be the D (6 bases). V lost 10 bases to trimming and J lost 1 base, with 16 bases between them. Germline-derived CDR1 and CDR2 are LNHDA and SQIVND (reference sequence). The CDR3 has 14 amino acids. CDR3 DNA: TGTGCCACCGAAAAAAGGGGGACGAACACTGAAGCTTTCTTT. It yields the protein CATEKRGTNTEAFF.

V and J are TRBV9 and TRBJ2-2; TRBD2 aligns across 12 bases. With V trimmed by 4 bases and J by 1 base, 14 bases remained unmatched. Germline V lookup: CDR1 SGDLS, CDR2 YYNGEE. This CDR3 is 20 amino acids long. CDR3 amino acids: CASSPTPGSSGGENTGELFF. DNA for the CDR3: TGTGCCAGCAGCCCTACCCCGGGGTCTAGCGGGGGGGAGAACACCGGGGAGCTGTTTTTT.

This sequence joins TRBV11-2 and TRBJ1-2; TRBD1 agrees at 8 bases. CDR1 and CDR2 from the germline V gene are SGHAT and FQNNGV. The CDR3 has 16 amino acids. V dropped 2 bases and J dropped 5; count of bases not matched to a gene: 10. The CDR3 DNA reads as TGTGCCAGCAGCTTACGAGTAAGGGACAGGCCTTATGGCTACACCTTC. This codes for CASSLRVRDRPYGYTF.

The V and J genes are TRBV5-1 and TRBJ1-1; no definite D call. CDR3 size: 13 residues. The V gene lost 0 bases and the J gene lost 6 bases, with 9 bases spanning the gap. The V gene's germline CDR1 is SGHRS and CDR2 YFSETQ. The CDR3 DNA follows: TGCGCCAGCAGCTTGGAGGGCGGCTCTGAAGCTTTCTTT. Translated: CASSLEGGSEAFF.

The chain couples TRBV18 to TRBJ2-7, with 10 nucleotides matching TRBD1. The CDR3 runs 15 residues. Germline CDR1 KGHSH, CDR2 LQKENI. V lost 3 bases, J lost 0 bases, and 2 bases stayed unmatched. The chain's CDR3 is CASSPTGGASYEQYV. CDR3 nucleotide sequence: TGTGCCAGCTCACCGACAGGGGGCGCCTCCTACGAGCAGTACGTC.

This clone was counted a single time. The chain is built from TRBV4-1 and TRBJ2-1; D is perhaps TRBD2 (6 bases). The V end was cut by 6 bases, the J end by 10 bases, with 13 bases between. CDR1 and CDR2 (germline): MGHRA, YSYEKL. The CDR3 contains 12 residues. This chain's CDR3 is CASSITAGEQFF. In DNA, the CDR3 is TGCGCCAGCAGTATAACGGCGGGGGAGCAGTTCTTC.

This rearrangement joins TRBV4-3 to TRBJ1-1; D may be TRBD1 (5 bases). Germline V gene sequence: CDR1 LGHNA, CDR2 YSLEER. V was pared by 0 bases and J by 11 bases, with 31 bases between. This CDR3 spans 19 amino acids. CDR3 residues: CASSQEFITGPYPSAVAFF. The CDR3 nucleotides are TGCGCCAGCAGCCAAGAATTTATCACAGGACCCTATCCCTCAGCCGTGGCTTTCTTT.

CDR3 region: CAISEGTSGGSTRYNEQFF. Here the CDR3 DNA reads TGTGCCATCAGTGAGGGGACTAGCGGGGGTTCAACACGCTACAATGAGCAGTTCTTC. The chain carries TRBV10-3 and TRBJ2-1; 14 positions agree with TRBD2. Trimming cost V 2 bases and J 3 bases; bases outside gene matches: 9. Germline V gene sequence: CDR1 ENHRY, CDR2 SYGVKD. The CDR3 is made up of 19 amino acids.

The chain employs TRBV18 and TRBJ2-1; 15 bases are shared with TRBD2. Germline trimming cut 3 bases from V and 9 bases from J; bases unmatched to any gene: 6. Germline values: CDR1 KGHSH, CDR2 LQKENI. The CDR3 loop spans 16 amino acids. In DNA form, the CDR3 reads TGTGCCAGCTCACCTGGACTAGCGGGGGGGCCTGGTGAGCAGTTCTTC. This translates into CASSPGLAGGPGEQFF.

CDR3 bases: TGTGCCAGCAGTTGGGGGGCAGGGGACAATTCACCCCTCCACTTT. Protein sequence: CASSWGAGDNSPLHF. The V call is TRBV27, the J call TRBJ1-6; a possible D gene is TRBD1 (6 bases). Trimming stripped 4 bases from V and 7 bases from J, with 14 bases between. Germline values: CDR1 MNHEY, CDR2 SMNVEV (reference sequence). The CDR3 sequence is 15 residues long.

The genes are TRBV15 and TRBJ1-1; no firm D call. The CDR3 length is 13 residues. The V gene lost 0 bases and the J gene lost 1 base, with 3 bases spanning the gap. Germline loops: CDR1 LNHNV, CDR2 YYDKDF (reference sequence). As DNA, the CDR3 is TGTGCCACCAGCAGAGATCCGAACACTGAAGCTTTCTTT. Translating it yields CATSRDPNTEAFF.

The V gene is TRBV12-5, the J gene TRBJ1-3; D call uncertain. The germline gives CDR1 LGHNT, CDR2 FRNRAP. V was clipped by 6 bases and J by 0 bases, with 6 bases between them. This CDR3 region has 13 residues. CDR3 DNA sequence: TGTGCTAGTGGAGAACTCTCTGGAAACACCATATATTTT. Translating it yields CASGELSGNTIYF.

V is TRBV19 and J is TRBJ1-5; perhaps TRBD1 as D (6 bases). The CDR3 spans 15 residues. Germline CDR1 reads LNHDA; CDR2 reads SQIVND (reference sequence). The V gene lost 8 bases and the J gene lost 2 bases, with 16 bases spanning the gap. The CDR3: CASGIAGAGNQPQHF. CDR3 DNA: TGTGCCAGTGGGATCGCAGGGGCCGGCAATCAGCCCCAGCATTTT. The whole variable domain, filled in from reference TRBV19 and TRBJ1-5, reads DGGITQSPKYLFRKEGQNVTLSCEQNLNHDAMYWYRQDPGQGLRLIYYSQIVNDFQKGDIAEGYSVSREKKESFPLTVTSAQKNPTAFYLCASGIAGAGNQPQHFGDGTRLSIL.

V and J are TRBV28 and TRBJ1-4, with TRBD1 matching over 7 bases. The germline CDR1 and CDR2 sequences are MDHEN and SYDVKM. After removal of 2 bases from V and 7 bases from J, the junction contained 4 bases not matched to a gene. There are 14 residues in the CDR3. CDR3 region: CASSLQGGGEKLFF. The CDR3 nucleotides read TGTGCCAGCAGTTTACAGGGGGGAGGTGAAAAACTGTTTTTT.

J is TRBJ2-3 and V is TRBV5-1; TRBD2 aligns across 11 bases. CDR3 length equals 16 residues. V shed 2 bases, J shed 3 bases, and the junction held 5 bases outside the gene matches. Per the germline V gene, CDR1 is SGHRS and CDR2 is YFSETQ. CDR3 DNA: TGCGCCAGCAGCTTCAGGGCTAGCGGGGGGACAGATACGCAGTATTTT. Translating gives CASSFRASGGTDTQYF.

The chain links TRBV20-1 to TRBJ1-1; TRBD1 aligns across 12 bases. V trimming: 6 bases; J trimming: 5 bases; junction bases outside the gene matches: 10. This CDR3 has 15 residues. CDR1 is DFQATT, CDR2 SNEGSKA, per germline (reference sequence). CDR3 DNA: TGCAGTGCAAGTCCCGGGACAGGGGGCAGGACTGAAGCTTTCTTT. Residues: CSASPGTGGRTEAFF.

About this clone itself: A much larger clone lies one base from this, so it may be a read error. The chain links TRBV5-1 to TRBJ1-2, with a weak D call TRBD1 (5 bases). The CDR3 totals 13 residues. Germline CDR1 reads SGHRS; CDR2 reads YFSETQ. CDR3 DNA: TGCCCCAGCAGCGTGGGCGGGGGGGATGGCTACACCTTC. Residues: CPSSVGGGDGYTF.

The chain combines TRBV6-6 with TRBJ2-7; weak D call: TRBD2 (5 bases). The CDR3 sequence is 13 residues long. Looked up from germline, CDR1 is MNHNY and CDR2 is SVGAGI (reference sequence). With 6 bases removed from V and 3 bases from J, the gap between germline ends came to 12 bases. In DNA, the CDR3 is TGTGCCAGCAGACCGGGGAACGGCTACGAGCAGTACGTC. It is translated as CASRPGNGYEQYV.